These 23 T cell receptor beta chains originate from one sample sequenced in a study of shared clonotypes between healthy human individuals. TCRdb keeps only in-frame clones here, not all; method: immunoSEQ multiplex PCR. The data hold about 2.4 million clones, with 93% observed a single time. Sample: naive CD4+ T cells from PBMCs. Regarding subset: CD45RA+ positively selected. Source of these receptors: a man between 18 and 35 years old in good health. Some clones in this sample may be carry-over from other donors' samples.

The chain has TRBV7-3 and TRBJ2-3, with D possibly TRBD1 on 5 matching bases. The germline CDR1 and CDR2 sequences are SGHTA and FQGTGA. This CDR3 has 13 residues. V was cut by 5 bases and J by 9 bases, with 15 bases left in between. CDR3: CASSGDGAATQYF. DNA for the CDR3: TGTGCCAGCAGCGGTGATGGGGCGGCCACGCAGTATTTT.

The V call is TRBV19, the J call TRBJ1-2, with 7 nucleotides matching TRBD1. Germline V gene sequence: CDR1 LNHDA, CDR2 SQIVND (reference sequence). V shed 6 bases, J shed 3 bases, and the junction held 4 bases outside the gene matches. This CDR3 contains 13 residues. The CDR3 protein is CASRITGDYGYTF. Here the CDR3 DNA reads TGTGCCAGTAGGATAACAGGGGACTATGGCTACACCTTC.

This chain connects TRBV5-1 to TRBJ1-2; 7 bases are a match to TRBD1. The germline gives CDR1 SGHRS, CDR2 YFSETQ. CDR3 size: 16 residues. V dropped 0 bases and J dropped 4; count of bases not matched to a gene: 9. The CDR3 is CASSLAPRQGSYGYTF. The CDR3 nucleotides are TGCGCCAGCAGCTTGGCCCCGAGACAGGGATCCTATGGCTACACCTTC.

As for this clone: The same CDR3 arises from other DNA sequences in this sample as well. The genes are TRBV2 and TRBJ1-5; the match to TRBD1 covers 7 bases. This CDR3 region has 13 residues. Germline V lookup: CDR1 SNHLY, CDR2 FYNNEI. The J segment lost 7 bases and the V segment lost 6 bases, leaving 6 bases of the junction unmatched. The CDR3 bases are TGTGCCAGCAGCAGGCAGGGGGAGCAGCCCCAGCATTTT. It yields the protein CASSRQGEQPQHF.

V is TRBV5-4 and J is TRBJ2-7; no clear D gene. From germline, CDR1 is SGHNT and CDR2 YYREEE (reference sequence). Trimming removed 1 base at V and 6 bases at J, with 17 bases between. The CDR3 runs 15 residues. In DNA form, the CDR3 reads TGTGCCAGCAGCTTGAGGGCATCAACTACTTTCGAGCAGTACTTC. Translation: CASSLRASTTFEQYF.

This clone was counted a single time. The chain uses TRBV19 and TRBJ2-2; 8 positions agree with TRBD1. The trim removed 6 bases at V and 5 bases at J, leaving 14 bases unmatched. The CDR3 totals 17 residues. Germline loops: CDR1 LNHDA, CDR2 SQIVND (reference sequence). CDR3 bases: TGTGCCAGTAGCCAGGTAGCTGGGACAGGTTTTACCGGGGAGCTGTTTTTT. This encodes CASSQVAGTGFTGELFF.

V gene TRBV7-8 combines with J gene TRBJ2-3; D gene uncertain. Germline V gives CDR1 SGHVS, CDR2 FQNEAQ. The CDR3 runs 15 residues. Trimming cost V 5 bases and J 2 bases, with 14 bases left between them. This CDR3 reads CASSPWRRSTDTQYF. In DNA form, the CDR3 reads TGTGCCAGCAGCCCCTGGCGGCGGTCCACAGATACGCAGTATTTT.

The chain is built from TRBV10-3 and TRBJ1-3, with 8 bases identical to TRBD1. Trimming at V came to 11 bases and at J to 2 bases, leaving 5 bases not matched to a gene. Germline assignment: CDR1 ENHRY and CDR2 SYGVKD. The CDR3 is 13 amino acids. The CDR3 DNA is TGTGCCTCGAAGGACAGGGCTGGAAACACCATATATTTT. Translation gives CASKDRAGNTIYF.

The chain employs TRBV27 and TRBJ2-2; 7 positions agree with TRBD1. This CDR3 contains 14 residues. Germline loops: CDR1 MNHEY, CDR2 SMNVEV (reference sequence). V was pared by 11 bases and J by 3 bases, with 9 bases of the junction left unmatched. CDR3 in amino acids: CAAKRGQYTGELFF. The CDR3 DNA follows: TGTGCCGCAAAAAGGGGGCAGTACACCGGGGAGCTGTTTTTT.

V gene TRBV6-5 combines with J gene TRBJ1-1, with TRBD1 matching 10 bases. CDR3 size: 15 residues. The V gene's germline CDR1 is MNHEY and CDR2 SVGAGI. The junction had 9 bases not matched to a gene; V was cut back by 8 bases and J by 3 bases. The DNA for the CDR3 is TGTGCCAGCGCCGGTGACAGGGGGCGATACACTGAAGCTTTCTTT. Its protein is CASAGDRGRYTEAFF.

J is TRBJ2-1 and V is TRBV11-3; 9 bases are a match to TRBD2. J was trimmed by 6 bases and V by 5 bases; bases with no gene match: 11. Per the germline V gene, CDR1 is SGHNT and CDR2 is YENEEA. The CDR3 contains 16 residues. In DNA, the CDR3 is TGTGCCAGCAGCACCCGCCGCGGGAGGGAGGCCAATGAGCAGTTCTTC. This gives the protein CASSTRRGREANEQFF.

The CDR3 DNA reads as TGTGCCAGCTCATTGCAGCCCGGGACAGGGGGCAATGAGCAGTTCTTC. As protein: CASSLQPGTGGNEQFF. V and J are TRBV18 and TRBJ2-1; 11 nucleotides match TRBD1. This CDR3 has 16 residues. J was trimmed by 6 bases and V by 5 bases; bases with no gene match: 9. CDR1 and CDR2 from the germline V gene are KGHSH and LQKENI.

As to this clone: Additional DNA sequences in this sample encode the identical CDR3. V is TRBV6-5 and J is TRBJ2-4; weak D call: TRBD1 (5 bases). This CDR3 spans 14 amino acids. The V and J ends lost 6 bases and 1 base respectively, with 10 bases between them. Germline V CDR1 and CDR2: MNHEY, SVGAGI. The CDR3 nucleotides are TGTGCCAGCAGGGCAGGGTTGGCCAAAAACATTCAGTACTTC. The encoded protein is CASRAGLAKNIQYF.

This chain links TRBV2 with TRBJ1-2; 9 positions match TRBD1. In germline, CDR1 is SNHLY, CDR2 FYNNEI. The CDR3 covers 15 residues. Trimming at V came to 7 bases and at J to 4 bases, leaving 10 bases not matched to a gene. The CDR3 sequence: CASTITGGGSYGYTF. The CDR3 DNA follows: TGTGCCAGCACAATCACAGGGGGCGGGTCCTATGGCTACACCTTC.

This clone has a handful of counts. The chain uses TRBV6-1 and TRBJ1-1, with D uncertain. This CDR3 has 13 residues. The V gene's germline CDR1 is MNHNS and CDR2 SASEGT. With 6 bases removed from V and 0 bases from J, the gap between germline ends came to 8 bases. CDR3 DNA: TGTGCCAGCAGGTGGGTCATGAACACTGAAGCTTTCTTT. Its protein product is CASRWVMNTEAFF.

This clone was counted once. This sequence joins TRBV19 and TRBJ2-1; 7 bases are a match to TRBD2. The CDR3 covers 17 residues. CDR1 is LNHDA, CDR2 SQIVND, per germline (reference sequence). The V segment lost 3 bases and the J segment 8 bases; nucleotides outside the gene matches: 16. The CDR3 DNA reads as TGTGCCAGTAGTATGATCCGTGGGAGGGCCTTTTTCGATGAGCAGTTCTTC. Translating it yields CASSMIRGRAFFDEQFF.

The CDR3 DNA reads as TGTGCCAGCAGTTATAGAACTGGTCCCTACGAGCAGTACTTC. Translating it yields CASSYRTGPYEQYF. The rearrangement links TRBV28 to TRBJ2-7; unclear D gene. The V gene's germline CDR1 is MDHEN and CDR2 SYDVKM. The CDR3 has 14 residues. Trimming removed 4 bases from V and 2 bases from J, with 12 bases in between.

The chain joins TRBV6-5 to TRBJ1-4; D is undetermined. This CDR3 has 12 amino acids. Germline CDR1 and CDR2: MNHEY and SVGAGI. V lost 4 bases and J 4 bases, leaving 4 bases between the germline ends. CDR3 protein: CASSSLNEKLFF. The CDR3 nucleotides read TGTGCCAGCAGTTCTCTTAATGAAAAACTGTTTTTT.

The rearrangement links TRBV11-3 to TRBJ2-3; TRBD2 aligns across 7 bases. CDR3 length: 18 residues. Losses at the gene ends were 0 bases for V and 0 bases for J; bases not matched to a gene: 9. Germline V gene sequence: CDR1 SGHNT, CDR2 YENEEA. The CDR3 reads CASSLEASSGTSTDTQYF. Written as DNA, the CDR3 is TGTGCCAGCAGCTTAGAGGCTTCTAGCGGTACTAGCACAGATACGCAGTATTTT.

The chain recombines TRBV18 with TRBJ1-5; 7 nucleotides align to TRBD1. The trim removed 3 bases at V and 3 bases at J, leaving 8 bases unmatched. Germline-derived CDR1 and CDR2 are KGHSH and LQKENI. This CDR3 spans 16 amino acids. The CDR3 reads CASSPTGPPFNQPQHF. The CDR3 nucleotides are TGTGCCAGCTCACCGACAGGGCCCCCCTTCAATCAGCCCCAGCATTTT.

This clone was seen more than once but under ten times. V gene TRBV19 combines with J gene TRBJ1-1; D unclear. V gave up 4 bases and J gave up 3 bases, with 6 bases separating them. Germline assignment: CDR1 LNHDA and CDR2 SQIVND (reference sequence). This CDR3 has 12 residues. CDR3 nucleotides: TGTGCCAGTAGTAACGAGGACACTGAAGCTTTCTTT. Its translation is CASSNEDTEAFF.

This clone is a singleton in its sample. The CDR3 DNA follows: TGTGCCTGGAGTGTCGGTCCGCATCCCGATGGCTACACCTTC. This gives the protein CAWSVGPHPDGYTF. The V call is TRBV30, the J call TRBJ1-2; no definite D call. CDR1 and CDR2 (germline): GTSNPN, SVGIG (reference sequence). Trimming shortened V by 0 bases and J by 6 bases, and 14 bases separated the two germline ends. This CDR3 region has 14 residues. Full variable domain (remainder filled in from reference TRBV30 and TRBJ1-2): SQTIHQWPATLVQPVGSPLSLECTVEGTSNPNLYWYRQAAGRGLQLLFYSVGIGQISSEVPQNLSASRPQDRQFILSSKKLLLSDSGFYLCAWSVGPHPDGYTFGSGTRLTVV.

Remarks on this clone: The same CDR3 can be traced to other DNA sequences in this sample. CDR3 nucleotides: TGTGCCAGCAGTTACCGGGGGGATACGCAGTATTTT. Translated, it gives CASSYRGDTQYF. This sequence joins TRBV6-5 and TRBJ2-3; the D gene is possibly TRBD2 (6 bases). CDR1 and CDR2 from the germline V gene are MNHEY and SVGAGI. The CDR3 length is 12 residues. The V and J ends lost 2 bases and 6 bases respectively, with 6 bases between them.